The 20 T cell receptor beta chains reported below all come from one sample, sequenced in a study of T cell clones after liver transplantation. Sequencing was performed with immunoSEQ multiplex PCR; in TCRdb, only in-frame clones are kept and a portion is missing. Of fewer than 20,000 clones in the sample, approximately 88% are singletons; the top ten hold roughly 13%. The sample in question was CD8+ T cells from blood, obtained before liver transplant. The receptors derive from a human donor who received a liver transplant.

The rearrangement links TRBV7-9 to TRBJ2-7; D may be TRBD2 (7 bases). The CDR3 is made up of 15 amino acids. CDR1 and CDR2 (germline): SEHNR, FQNEAQ (reference sequence). V was shortened by 3 bases and J by 1 base, with 13 bases between the two germline ends. This CDR3 is CASSLRGPMSYEQYF. CDR3 DNA sequence: TGTGCCAGCAGCTTGCGGGGGCCTATGTCCTACGAGCAGTACTTC.

The gene calls are TRBV6-1 and TRBJ2-5; weak D call: TRBD1 (6 bases). CDR1 MNHNS and CDR2 SASEGT come from the germline V gene. The V end was cut by 6 bases, the J end by 3 bases, with 14 bases between. The CDR3 sequence is 14 residues long. The DNA of the CDR3 is TGTGCCAGCAGGGGGTCCGGGACAAAAGAGACCCAGTACTTC. Amino acid sequence: CASRGSGTKETQYF.

This chain uses TRBV19 with TRBJ1-2; D call uncertain. Trimming cost V 3 bases and J 3 bases, with 14 bases left between them. CDR3 size: 15 residues. In germline, CDR1 is LNHDA, CDR2 SQIVND (reference sequence). The CDR3 reads CASSIPTIGDYGYTF. The CDR3 DNA reads TGTGCCAGTAGTATCCCCACCATAGGCGACTATGGCTACACCTTC.

The rearrangement joins TRBV19 to TRBJ1-5, with a weak D call TRBD1 (6 bases). CDR3 size: 13 residues. CDR1 is LNHDA, CDR2 SQIVND, per germline (reference sequence). V lost 5 bases, J lost 7 bases, and 12 bases lay in between. CDR3 amino acids: CASSGGGIQPQHF. The DNA for the CDR3 is TGTGCCAGTAGTGGGGGGGGCATCCAGCCCCAGCATTTT.

This chain uses TRBV11-2 with TRBJ2-7, with D tentatively TRBD1 (6 bases). This CDR3 region has 14 residues. Germline-derived CDR1 and CDR2 are SGHAT and FQNNGV. V lost 1 base and J lost 3, with 10 bases in between. The CDR3 region has the DNA TGTGCCAGCAGCTTAGGACAAGGGGGCTACGAGCAGTACTTC. Protein product: CASSLGQGGYEQYF.

The genes are TRBV7-9 and TRBJ1-1; D ambiguous. V dropped 4 bases and J dropped 1 base, with 16 bases sitting between them. CDR3 length: 16 residues. Germline V gene sequence: CDR1 SEHNR, CDR2 FQNEAQ (reference sequence). CDR3 DNA sequence: TGTGCCAGCAGCTCCACAAGCTGGACGGCGAACACTGAAGCTTTCTTT. The encoded protein is CASSSTSWTANTEAFF.

The chain combines TRBV5-1 with TRBJ1-1; the D is unclear. The CDR3 length is 14 residues. CDR1 is SGHRS, CDR2 YFSETQ, per germline. The ends were cut back, 4 bases at V and 4 bases at J, with 14 bases in the middle. The CDR3 DNA reads as TGCGCCAGCAGCGGCGCCTTATGGGGCACTGAAGCTTTCTTT. Protein product: CASSGALWGTEAFF.

The gene calls are TRBV2 and TRBJ2-3; 10 bases map to TRBD2. The germline V gene encodes CDR1 SNHLY and CDR2 FYNNEI. The CDR3 is 16 amino acids. The V gene end was trimmed by 4 bases and the J gene end by 5 bases; junction bases not matched to a gene: 9. CDR3 nucleotide sequence: TGTGCCAGCAGTGTGCCAGCGGGAGGGCCTAGAGATACGCAGTATTTT. This sequence encodes CASSVPAGGPRDTQYF.

The chain couples TRBV2 to TRBJ2-1, with TRBD1 as a possible D gene (5 bases). There are 15 residues in the CDR3. Trimming took off 7 bases at V and 2 bases at J, with 15 bases between the two ends. The germline CDR1 and CDR2 sequences are SNHLY and FYNNEI. In DNA form, the CDR3 reads TGTGCCAGCACCCCGAGGCAGGGTCCCTACAATGAGCAGTTCTTC. Translation: CASTPRQGPYNEQFF.

V is TRBV29-1 and J is TRBJ2-1; TRBD2 matches at 10 bases. The CDR3 length is 14 residues. Germline V gene data show CDR1 as SQVTM and CDR2 as ANQGSEA. V lost 1 base to trimming and J lost 9 bases; unmatched junction nucleotides: 6. The CDR3 sequence is CSVEGTSGWVEQFF. The CDR3 bases are TGCAGCGTTGAAGGGACTAGCGGCTGGGTTGAGCAGTTCTTC.

Only one count was recorded for this clone. V usage is TRBV19 and J usage is TRBJ2-3; 10 nucleotides line up with TRBD1. CDR3 size: 16 residues. V lost 5 bases and J lost 3; bases outside the gene matches: 8. The V gene's germline CDR1 is LNHDA and CDR2 SQIVND (reference sequence). The CDR3 spells CASSRLTGGLTDTQYF. The CDR3 DNA reads TGTGCCAGTAGTCGGCTGACAGGGGGCTTGACAGATACGCAGTATTTT.

This sequence joins TRBV28 and TRBJ1-2; 10 bases line up with TRBD1. Losses at the gene ends were 2 bases for V and 5 bases for J; bases not matched to a gene: 5. The CDR3 length is 15 residues. Germline CDR1 MDHEN, CDR2 SYDVKM. This CDR3 is CASSLGTGVEYGYTF. The CDR3 DNA reads as TGTGCCAGCAGTTTAGGGACAGGGGTGGAATATGGCTACACCTTC.

The rearrangement links TRBV12-5 to TRBJ1-1; 7 bases agree with TRBD1. Per germline, CDR1 LGHNT and CDR2 FRNRAP. With 7 bases clipped from V and 4 bases from J, the junction kept 6 bases outside the gene matches. This CDR3 region has 13 residues. CDR3 loop: CASARDSFTEAFF. CDR3 DNA: TGTGCTAGTGCCAGGGACAGTTTCACTGAAGCTTTCTTT.

V gene TRBV25-1 combines with J gene TRBJ2-5; D possibly matches TRBD1 or TRBD2 (5 bases each). V was pared by 1 base and J by 5 bases, with 11 bases between. The length of the CDR3 is 14 residues. Germline CDR1 is MGHDK and CDR2 is SYGVNS. The DNA for the CDR3 is TGTGCCAGCAGTGAATTGAGGGGTATCGAGACCCAGTACTTC. This gives the protein CASSELRGIETQYF.

The CDR3: CASSPPPSGRLDGELFF. Written as DNA, the CDR3 is TGTGCCAGCAGCCCCCCTCCTAGCGGGAGATTGGACGGGGAGCTGTTTTTT. This chain joins TRBV9 and TRBJ2-2; 10 bases line up with TRBD2. The CDR3 loop spans 17 amino acids. J gave up 7 bases and V 4 bases, and 13 bases lay outside the gene matches. Looked up from germline, CDR1 is SGDLS and CDR2 is YYNGEE.

V is TRBV19 and J is TRBJ2-7; D perhaps matches TRBD2 (6 bases). The V gene's germline CDR1 is LNHDA and CDR2 SQIVND (reference sequence). CDR3 size: 14 residues. V was trimmed by 5 bases and J by 6 bases, leaving 17 bases between them. This CDR3 reads CASSPGTFSAEQYF. DNA of the CDR3: TGTGCCAGTAGTCCCGGGACTTTCTCCGCCGAGCAGTACTTC. Based on the CDR3 plus reference TRBV19 and TRBJ2-7, the full variable domain is DGGITQSPKYLFRKEGQNVTLSCEQNLNHDAMYWYRQDPGQGLRLIYYSQIVNDFQKGDIAEGYSVSREKKESFPLTVTSAQKNPTAFYLCASSPGTFSAEQYFGPGTRLTVT.

By proportion, this clone is medium-sized (0.01 to 0.1%). J is TRBJ2-7 and V is TRBV11-2; 7 bases are a match to TRBD2. Germline V gene data show CDR1 as SGHAT and CDR2 as FQNNGV. V trimming: 5 bases; J trimming: 3 bases; junction bases outside the gene matches: 4. This CDR3 contains 13 residues. The CDR3 DNA reads TGTGCCAGCAGCCTAGGGACTATCTACGAGCAGTACTTC. Its protein product is CASSLGTIYEQYF.

The rearrangement joins TRBV28 to TRBJ1-1; D is undetermined. The germline V gene has CDR1 MDHEN and CDR2 SYDVKM. V lost 5 bases to trimming and J lost 1 base, with 11 bases between them. The CDR3 length is 14 residues. The CDR3 loop is CASSPYKTNTEAFF. As DNA, the CDR3 is TGTGCCAGCAGTCCATACAAGACGAACACTGAAGCTTTCTTT.

The rearrangement links TRBV18 to TRBJ2-1, with D possibly being TRBD1 or TRBD2 (5 bases each). CDR3 length: 17 residues. Germline V gene lookup returns CDR1 KGHSH and CDR2 LQKENI. V lost 0 bases and J 2 bases, leaving 14 bases between the germline ends. CDR3 nucleotides: TGTGCCAGCTCACCACCGAAGCGGCCAGGGACCTACAATGAGCAGTTCTTC. Translation gives CASSPPKRPGTYNEQFF. The full variable domain, in which reference TRBV18 and TRBJ2-1 provide the parts outside the CDR3, is NAGVMQNPRHLVRRRGQEARLRCSPMKGHSHVYWYRQLPEEGLKFMVYLQKENIIDESGMPKERFSAEFPKEGPSILRIQQVVRGDSAAYFCASSPPKRPGTYNEQFFGPGTRLTVL.

V is TRBV19 and J is TRBJ2-7; possibly TRBD2 for D (6 bases). Per germline, CDR1 LNHDA and CDR2 SQIVND (reference sequence). The CDR3 totals 16 residues. Trimming pared 6 bases from V and 0 bases from J, leaving 18 bases between. CDR3 nucleotide sequence: TGTGCCAGTAGCTTTTCCTTAGCGGTTTACTCCTACGAGCAGTACTTC. Amino acids: CASSFSLAVYSYEQYF. The entire variable domain, with the rest obtained from reference TRBV19 and TRBJ2-7, is as follows: DGGITQSPKYLFRKEGQNVTLSCEQNLNHDAMYWYRQDPGQGLRLIYYSQIVNDFQKGDIAEGYSVSREKKESFPLTVTSAQKNPTAFYLCASSFSLAVYSYEQYFGPGTRLTVT.